The 19 T cell receptor beta chains listed next were all sequenced from one sample in a study of neurological immune-mediated disorders. TCRdb reanalysed the 5' RACE reads using MiXCR and keeps one entry per CDR3 protein. The sample has some 30,000 distinct CDR3 sequences, 4.6% seen once. Sequencing was carried out using PBMCs. These receptors came from a man between 18 and 35 years old in good health.

This clonotype was seen repeatedly, ten times or more. The genes are TRBV5-1 and TRBJ2-5; D not certain. The V end was cut by 0 bases, the J end by 4 bases, with 13 bases between. The CDR3 has 15 amino acids. Germline CDR1 SGHRS, CDR2 YFSETQ. CDR3 loop: CASSLEPMYTETQYF. In DNA, the CDR3 is TGCGCCAGCAGCTTGGAACCGATGTATACAGAGACCCAGTACTTC.

This clonotype occurred many times. The rearrangement uses TRBV7-2 and TRBJ2-7, with 10 positions matching TRBD1. Trimming removed 3 bases from V and 7 bases from J; junction bases left unmatched: 3. This CDR3 contains 13 residues. CDR1 is SGHTA and CDR2 is FQGNSA in the germline V gene. Written as DNA, the CDR3 is TGTGCCAGCAGCTTCGACAGGGGGCGGGAGCAGTACTTC. This gives the protein CASSFDRGREQYF.

This clonotype has ten or more counts. The rearrangement joins TRBV5-1 to TRBJ1-1; the D gene is possibly TRBD1 (5 bases). Trimming pared 7 bases from V and 9 bases from J, leaving 16 bases between. Germline V gives CDR1 SGHRS, CDR2 YFSETQ. The CDR3 loop spans 12 amino acids. Here the CDR3 reads CASRGVGYKAFF. CDR3 bases: TGCGCCAGCCGAGGGGTCGGGTACAAAGCTTTCTTT. Filled out from reference TRBV5-1 and TRBJ1-1, the complete variable domain reads KAGVTQTPRYLIKTRGQQVTLSCSPISGHRSVSWYQQTPGQGLQFLFEYFSETQRNKGNFPGRFSGRQFSNSRSEMNVSTLELGDSALYLCASRGVGYKAFFGQGTRLTVV.

This clonotype showed up many times. The chain recombines TRBV5-1 with TRBJ2-7; 10 nucleotides line up with TRBD1. Germline CDR1 and CDR2: SGHRS and YFSETQ. Trimming removed 4 bases from V and 8 bases from J; junction bases left unmatched: 12. The CDR3 totals 15 residues. Here the CDR3 reads CASSTRWDRGEKQYF. DNA for the CDR3: TGCGCCAGCAGCACAAGATGGGACAGGGGTGAAAAGCAGTACTTC.

This clonotype was observed many times. The genes are TRBV4-2 and TRBJ1-1; D is possibly TRBD1 (5 bases). The CDR3 extends over 15 amino acids. Trimming stripped 3 bases from V and 4 bases from J, with 15 bases between. Germline V gene sequence: CDR1 LGHNA, CDR2 YNFKEQ. The CDR3 loop reads CASSQDTGQGTEAFF. The CDR3 region has the DNA TGTGCCAGCAGCCAGGATACGGGGCAAGGCACTGAAGCTTTCTTT.

Ten or more counts support this clonotype. The V gene is TRBV5-1, the J gene TRBJ1-1; D ambiguous. Germline CDR1 SGHRS, CDR2 YFSETQ. This CDR3 comprises 15 residues. With 2 bases removed from V and 3 bases from J, the gap between germline ends came to 14 bases. As DNA, the CDR3 is TGCGCCAGCAGCTTAGATCCCGCGGGAGACACTGAAGCTTTCTTT. Its translation: CASSLDPAGDTEAFF.

This clonotype showed up many times. The rearrangement joins TRBV28 to TRBJ1-1; 8 positions match TRBD1. Germline V gives CDR1 MDHEN, CDR2 SYDVKM. V dropped 3 bases and J dropped 1; count of bases not matched to a gene: 1. CDR3 size: 14 residues. The CDR3 sequence: CASSFTGGNTEAFF. The CDR3 DNA reads TGTGCCAGCAGTTTTACAGGGGGGAACACTGAAGCTTTCTTT.

Many counts were recorded for this clonotype. V gene TRBV5-1 combines with J gene TRBJ2-5; 7 bases line up with TRBD2. This CDR3 spans 17 amino acids. From germline, CDR1 is SGHRS and CDR2 YFSETQ. The J segment lost 1 base and the V segment lost 1 base, leaving 10 bases of the junction unmatched. In DNA form, the CDR3 reads TGCGCCAGCAGCTTGTGGCGGCAGGGAGGGTTCCAAGAGACCCAGTACTTC. Amino acids: CASSLWRQGGFQETQYF.

This clonotype was counted many times. The chain links TRBV7-9 to TRBJ2-1, with D possibly TRBD1 on 6 matching bases. Germline-derived CDR1 and CDR2 are SEHNR and FQNEAQ (reference sequence). The CDR3 is 15 residues long. V was pared by 1 base and J by 8 bases, with 15 bases between. CDR3 DNA: TGTGCCAGCAGCTTAGGGCCGGATTCAGGGGATGAGCAGTTCTTC. Its translation is CASSLGPDSGDEQFF.

This clonotype was counted many times. This chain connects TRBV15 to TRBJ2-3; D is perhaps TRBD2 (5 bases). From germline, CDR1 is LNHNV and CDR2 YYDKDF (reference sequence). V was shortened by 0 bases and J by 0 bases, with 7 bases between the two germline ends. The CDR3 loop spans 15 amino acids. CDR3 in DNA: TGTGCCACCAGCAGAGAGGGCGGGAGCACAGATACGCAGTATTTT. Its protein product is CATSREGGSTDTQYF.

This clonotype showed up many times. The chain links TRBV5-1 to TRBJ1-1; D remains ambiguous. The CDR3 is 13 amino acids. Trimming removed 0 bases from V and 1 base from J, with 4 bases in between. Germline V gene data show CDR1 as SGHRS and CDR2 as YFSETQ. The CDR3 DNA is TGCGCCAGCAGCTTGGCTACGAACACTGAAGCTTTCTTT. Translated, it gives CASSLATNTEAFF.

This clonotype was seen many times. This chain uses TRBV18 with TRBJ1-2; D unclear. The germline V gene encodes CDR1 KGHSH and CDR2 LQKENI. V was cut by 0 bases and J by 3 bases, with 8 bases left in between. There are 14 residues in the CDR3. CDR3 nucleotides: TGTGCCAGCTCACCACCGGCCCGTTACTATGGCTACACCTTC. Translating it yields CASSPPARYYGYTF.

This clonotype occurred many times. This chain links TRBV29-1 with TRBJ1-5, with D hard to call. CDR3 size: 14 residues. Germline values: CDR1 SQVTM, CDR2 ANQGSEA. Trimming took 7 bases from V and 0 from J, leaving 13 bases between them. CDR3 nucleotides: TGCAGCGCGCGGTTGGGTTCTAGCAATCAGCCCCAGCATTTT. It specifies CSARLGSSNQPQHF.

This clonotype was detected ten times or more. The chain joins TRBV24-1 to TRBJ2-2; D is perhaps TRBD2 (5 bases). Trimming cost V 3 bases and J 1 base, with 17 bases left between them. Germline CDR1 and CDR2: KGHDR and SFDVKD. The CDR3 covers 18 residues. The CDR3 bases are TGTGCCACCAGTGATGCCTTGGGAGCGGACCTGAACACCGGGGAGCTGTTTTTT. Its protein is CATSDALGADLNTGELFF.

Ten or more counts support this clonotype. The rearrangement joins TRBV12-3 or TRBV12-4 to TRBJ1-2; TRBD1 agrees at 9 bases. The CDR3 runs 15 residues. J was trimmed by 4 bases and V by 8 bases; bases with no gene match: 11. CDR3 in amino acids: CASGDLTGGGYGYTF. CDR3 nucleotides: TGTGCCAGCGGGGACCTGACAGGGGGAGGCTATGGCTACACCTTC.

This clonotype was recorded many times. The V and J genes are TRBV29-1 and TRBJ1-1; D might be TRBD1 (5 bases). Trimming cost V 0 bases and J 7 bases, with 9 bases left between them. CDR3 length: 12 residues. In germline, CDR1 is SQVTM, CDR2 ANQGSEA. The DNA for the CDR3 is TGCAGCGTTGAAGAAGACAGAGGTGAAGCTTTCTTT. Its translation is CSVEEDRGEAFF.

This clonotype occurred many times. The chain combines TRBV6-1 with TRBJ2-3, with D tentatively TRBD2 (7 bases). The CDR3 spans 14 residues. With 7 bases removed from V and 5 bases from J, the gap between germline ends came to 16 bases. The germline V gene encodes CDR1 MNHNS and CDR2 SASEGT. The CDR3 reads CASKTGGPGDTQYF. CDR3 coding DNA: TGTGCCAGCAAGACGGGGGGCCCGGGAGATACGCAGTATTTT.

This clonotype was seen many times. V gene TRBV28 combines with J gene TRBJ2-2; a weak D match, TRBD1 (5 bases). Between the trimmed V and J ends, which lost 6 bases and 0 bases, there was a span of 14 bases. The CDR3 runs to 16 residues. The V gene's germline CDR1 is MDHEN and CDR2 SYDVKM. Here the CDR3 reads CASSTELRANTGELFF. CDR3 DNA sequence: TGTGCCAGCAGCACAGAACTCAGGGCGAACACCGGGGAGCTGTTTTTT.

This clonotype appeared many times. The chain combines TRBV5-1 with TRBJ2-1; D could derive from TRBD1 or TRBD2 (5 bases each). The CDR3 extends over 12 amino acids. Germline assignment: CDR1 SGHRS and CDR2 YFSETQ. The V gene lost 4 bases and the J gene lost 10 bases, with 12 bases spanning the gap. CDR3 amino acids: CASSPGWGEQFF. In DNA, the CDR3 is TGCGCCAGCAGCCCCGGTTGGGGGGAGCAGTTCTTC. Full variable domain (missing parts from reference TRBV5-1 and TRBJ2-1): KAGVTQTPRYLIKTRGQQVTLSCSPISGHRSVSWYQQTPGQGLQFLFEYFSETQRNKGNFPGRFSGRQFSNSRSEMNVSTLELGDSALYLCASSPGWGEQFFGPGTRLTVL.